The 29 T cell receptor beta chains in this list originate from one sample, sequenced in a study of CD8 T cells in ankylosing spondylitis. One entry per CDR3 protein results from TCRdb running MiXCR on the 5' RACE reads. In the table there are some 220,000 distinct CDR3 sequences, roughly 6.6% of which are singletons. Findings and caveats of the study: Seemingly distinctive of ankylosing spondylitis blood was a TCR beta motif formed by eight highly homologous variants.

No antigen has been assigned to these receptors. Material: blood, either unsorted or a sorted T cell fraction (not recorded which). These receptors all come from a male donor with ankylosing spondylitis.

This clonotype has just a few counts. The chain combines TRBV20-1 with TRBJ2-5, with 7 bases matching TRBD1. Unmatched junction bases numbered 9, after V lost 6 bases and J lost 8 bases. The V gene's germline CDR1 is DFQATT and CDR2 SNEGSKA (reference sequence). This CDR3 has 12 residues. The CDR3 is CSAPIQGLTQYF. Here the CDR3 DNA reads TGCAGTGCGCCAATACAGGGGCTAACCCAGTACTTC.

Many counts were recorded for this clonotype. The rearrangement uses TRBV5-1 and TRBJ2-7; 7 nucleotides agree with TRBD1. The CDR3 loop spans 16 amino acids. Trimming cost V 2 bases and J 2 bases; bases outside gene matches: 10. The V gene's germline CDR1 is SGHRS and CDR2 YFSETQ. The CDR3 nucleotides read TGCGCCAGCAGCTTAGTGGGTGGGACAGCGGCCTACGAGCAGTACTTC. Encoded protein: CASSLVGGTAAYEQYF.

This clonotype was seen ten or more times. The CDR3 DNA follows: TGCGCCAGCAGGGGACAGGGGGCGTTTTACGAGCAGTACTTC. Amino acid sequence: CASRGQGAFYEQYF. V gene TRBV5-1 combines with J gene TRBJ2-7, with 12 bases that match TRBD1. Germline CDR1 SGHRS, CDR2 YFSETQ. Trimming at V came to 5 bases and at J to 4 bases, leaving 4 bases not matched to a gene. CDR3 size: 14 residues.

V and J are TRBV6-2 or TRBV6-3 and TRBJ2-5; 9 bases line up with TRBD1. J lost 5 bases, V lost 2 bases, and 9 bases had no gene match. The CDR3 has 16 residues. Looked up from germline, CDR1 is MNHEY and CDR2 is SVGEGT. For the CDR3, the DNA is TGTGCCAGCAGTTACCGGACAGGGGAGTTAGTGGAGACCCAGTACTTC. Its translation: CASSYRTGELVETQYF.

This clonotype occurred many times. The rearrangement uses TRBV29-1 and TRBJ1-2, with TRBD1 matching over 7 bases. The CDR3 contains 12 residues. Germline V CDR1 and CDR2: SQVTM, ANQGSEA. V trimming: 6 bases; J trimming: 4 bases; junction bases outside the gene matches: 5. CDR3 nucleotides: TGCAGCGTATACAGGGGCGGCTATGGCTACACCTTC. Protein product: CSVYRGGYGYTF.

At least ten counts were recorded for this clonotype. The chain joins TRBV25-1 to TRBJ1-1; D uncertain. Germline CDR1 MGHDK, CDR2 SYGVNS. V was pared by 4 bases and J by 0 bases, with 9 bases between. The CDR3 is made up of 14 amino acids. CDR3 DNA: TGTGCCAGCAGTGGGTTGGAGTTGAACACTGAAGCTTTCTTT. Its protein product is CASSGLELNTEAFF. The variable domain in full, completed from reference TRBV25-1 and TRBJ1-1, reads EADIYQTPRYLVIGTGKKITLECSQTMGHDKMYWYQQDPGMELHLIHYSYGVNSTEKGDLSSESTVSRIRTEHFPLTLESARPSHTSQYLCASSGLELNTEAFFGQGTRLTVV.

Ten or more counts support this clonotype. V is TRBV6-6 and J is TRBJ2-5; D might be TRBD2 (6 bases). The CDR3 covers 11 residues. Germline lookup yields CDR1 MNHNY and CDR2 SVGAGI (reference sequence). V was trimmed by 8 bases and J by 7 bases, leaving 11 bases between them. The chain's CDR3 is CASLGRTTQYF. For the CDR3, the DNA is TGTGCCAGCCTAGGGAGGACGACCCAGTACTTC.

In its sample, this clonotype was seen a few times. The chain recombines TRBV27 with TRBJ2-7; D gene unclear. CDR1 is MNHEY and CDR2 is SMNVEV in the germline V gene (reference sequence). This CDR3 is 13 amino acids long. V shed 3 bases and J shed 4 bases, with 10 bases lying between them. The chain's CDR3 is CASSLSHLYEQYF. CDR3 DNA: TGTGCCAGCAGTTTGAGCCATCTTTACGAGCAGTACTTC.

This clonotype was seen at least ten times. The genes are TRBV20-1 and TRBJ2-7; D perhaps matches TRBD1 (5 bases). The CDR3 runs to 13 residues. The germline V gene encodes CDR1 DFQATT and CDR2 SNEGSKA (reference sequence). V lost 0 bases and J 4 bases, leaving 10 bases between the germline ends. CDR3 nucleotide sequence: TGCAGTGCTAGAGAGATAGACAGTTACGAGCAGTACTTC. Translation: CSAREIDSYEQYF.

This clonotype occurred a few times. CDR3 DNA sequence: TGTGCCAGCAGTCCTAGCGCGTTCTCCTACGAGCAGTACTTC. Amino acids: CASSPSAFSYEQYF. This chain uses TRBV6-1 with TRBJ2-7, with D possibly matching TRBD2 (6 bases). Germline lookup yields CDR1 MNHNS and CDR2 SASEGT. The CDR3 runs 14 residues. Trimming shortened V by 5 bases and J by 0 bases, and 11 bases separated the two germline ends.

This clonotype has only a few counts. The chain uses TRBV10-3 and TRBJ2-5, with 16 bases identical to TRBD2. Trimming cost V 6 bases and J 5 bases; bases outside gene matches: 3. Germline loops: CDR1 ENHRY, CDR2 SYGVKD. The CDR3 has 15 residues. CDR3 DNA sequence: TGTGCCATCAGAAAGGGACTAGCGGGAGGGGAGACCCAGTACTTC. This gives the protein CAIRKGLAGGETQYF.

This clonotype has just a few counts. V and J are TRBV7-2 and TRBJ2-5; D could derive from TRBD1 or TRBD2 (7 bases each). The CDR3 runs 16 residues. The V gene's germline CDR1 is SGHTA and CDR2 FQGNSA. The V end lost 1 base, the J end lost 4 bases, and 16 bases lay between the germline ends. The CDR3 loop reads CASSLGVGGTVETQYF. CDR3 nucleotides: TGTGCCAGCAGCTTAGGAGTCGGGGGGACAGTAGAGACCCAGTACTTC.

This clonotype was observed many times. V gene TRBV20-1 combines with J gene TRBJ2-3, with 9 positions matching TRBD1. V shed 5 bases, J shed 3 bases, and the junction held 9 bases outside the gene matches. Per the germline V gene, CDR1 is DFQATT and CDR2 is SNEGSKA (reference sequence). The CDR3 sequence is 15 residues long. CDR3 sequence (DNA): TGCAGTGCTCGGACAGGGGTTGGGGGGACAGATACGCAGTATTTT. Translation gives CSARTGVGGTDTQYF.

About this clonotype itself: With a much larger clone just one base away, this may be a read error. The chain recombines TRBV10-3 with TRBJ2-2; 12 bases fit TRBD1. This CDR3 region has 15 residues. Germline CDR1 and CDR2: ENHRY and SYGVKD. This CDR3 is CAIRGTGGHTGVLFF. The CDR3 bases are TGTGCCATCAGAGGGACAGGGGGCCACACCGGGGTGCTGTTTTTT.

The rearrangement uses TRBV29-1 and TRBJ2-1, with TRBD2 matching over 7 bases. The V gene's germline CDR1 is SQVTM and CDR2 ANQGSEA. J was trimmed by 4 bases and V by 2 bases; bases with no gene match: 5. CDR3 size: 14 residues. The CDR3 DNA reads TGCAGCGTTGAACGGCGGGAGTTGTACAATGAGCAGTTCTTC. Its translation is CSVERRELYNEQFF.

The chain employs TRBV7-9 and TRBJ1-2, with D uncertain. Germline V gives CDR1 SEHNR, CDR2 FQNEAQ (reference sequence). The CDR3 covers 15 residues. With 1 base removed from V and 2 bases from J, the gap between germline ends came to 11 bases. The CDR3 is CASSLVLGTNYGYTF. The CDR3 DNA follows: TGTGCCAGCAGCTTAGTCCTGGGTACAAACTATGGCTACACCTTC.

The rearrangement joins TRBV20-1 to TRBJ1-2; D is undetermined. Germline assignment: CDR1 DFQATT and CDR2 SNEGSKA (reference sequence). V lost 3 bases and J 1 base, leaving 9 bases between the germline ends. The CDR3 extends over 13 amino acids. CDR3 loop: CSASEARNYGYTF. DNA of the CDR3: TGCAGTGCTAGTGAAGCCCGTAACTATGGCTACACCTTC.

The chain is built from TRBV6-1 and TRBJ1-5, with no clear D. Germline V gives CDR1 MNHNS, CDR2 SASEGT. Trimming took 6 bases from V and 0 from J, leaving 12 bases between them. The CDR3 is 15 amino acids. CDR3 coding DNA: TGTGCCAGCAGCCCACAGAGATTTAGCAATCAGCCCCAGCATTTT. Its protein is CASSPQRFSNQPQHF.

This clonotype was picked up many times. V gene TRBV20-1 combines with J gene TRBJ2-7; no clear D gene. The CDR3 loop spans 12 amino acids. V lost 0 bases, J lost 4 bases, and 7 bases lay in between. Germline CDR1 reads DFQATT; CDR2 reads SNEGSKA (reference sequence). The CDR3 nucleotides are TGCAGTGCTAGAGAGCTTATTTACGAGCAGTACTTC. The encoded protein is CSARELIYEQYF.

This clonotype was picked up a small number of times. The chain combines TRBV6-2 or TRBV6-3 with TRBJ1-2; the D gene is possibly TRBD1 (5 bases). CDR1 and CDR2 from the germline V gene are MNHEY and SVGEGT. The V gene lost 0 bases and the J gene lost 2 bases, with 7 bases spanning the gap. This CDR3 spans 14 amino acids. CDR3 sequence reads: CASSYSGVNYGYTF. The CDR3 bases are TGTGCCAGCAGTTACTCAGGGGTGAACTATGGCTACACCTTC.

This clonotype was seen at least ten times. The chain is built from TRBV30 and TRBJ1-1, with 7 bases matching TRBD1. Germline CDR1 and CDR2: GTSNPN and SVGIG (reference sequence). CDR3 size: 15 residues. The junction had 14 bases not matched to a gene; V was cut back by 4 bases and J by 6 bases. The CDR3 spells CAWTYLDRASPEAFF. The CDR3 coding sequence is TGTGCCTGGACCTACCTTGACAGGGCCTCTCCTGAAGCTTTCTTT. Full variable domain (rest looked up from reference TRBV30 and TRBJ1-1): SQTIHQWPATLVQPVGSPLSLECTVEGTSNPNLYWYRQAAGRGLQLLFYSVGIGQISSEVPQNLSASRPQDRQFILSSKKLLLSDSGFYLCAWTYLDRASPEAFFGQGTRLTVV.

In its sample, this clonotype was seen many times. V is TRBV4-3 and J is TRBJ1-2; 7 bases line up with TRBD1. CDR1 and CDR2 (germline): LGHNA, YSLEER. The length of the CDR3 is 15 residues. With 0 bases clipped from V and 8 bases from J, the junction kept 9 bases outside the gene matches. CDR3 in amino acids: CASSQDLGGGKGYTF. CDR3 DNA: TGCGCCAGCAGCCAAGATCTTGGAGGGGGCAAGGGCTACACCTTC.

This clonotype appeared a few times. This chain uses TRBV24-1 with TRBJ2-1; D ambiguous. Germline CDR1 reads KGHDR; CDR2 reads SFDVKD. The CDR3 length is 12 residues. V was shortened by 7 bases and J by 9 bases, with 12 bases between the two germline ends. Written as DNA, the CDR3 is TGTGCCACCAGGCCCCGTCATGCTGAGCAGTTCTTC. Its translation is CATRPRHAEQFF.

The chain joins TRBV3-1 to TRBJ2-7; D ambiguous. CDR1 and CDR2 (germline): LGHDT, YNNKEL (reference sequence). V was shortened by 3 bases and J by 5 bases, with 8 bases between the two germline ends. CDR3 size: 12 residues. DNA of the CDR3: TGTGCCAGCAGCCACCACACGGACGAGCAGTACTTC. It translates to CASSHHTDEQYF.

The chain recombines TRBV7-9 with TRBJ2-2; D is possibly TRBD1 or TRBD2 (6 bases each). Trimming left V 8 bases short and J 2 bases short, with 12 bases between. Germline V gives CDR1 SEHNR, CDR2 FQNEAQ (reference sequence). This CDR3 has 14 amino acids. The CDR3 bases are TGTGCCAGCGGCGGGACACTTAACACCGGGGAGCTGTTTTTT. Its translation is CASGGTLNTGELFF.

The chain links TRBV6-2 or TRBV6-3 to TRBJ2-1; a possible D gene is TRBD2 (6 bases). V lost 2 bases, J lost 0 bases, and 14 bases lay in between. The CDR3 is 17 residues long. CDR1 is MNHEY, CDR2 SVGEGT, per germline. CDR3 amino acids: CASSYPRDSSSYNEQFF. DNA for the CDR3: TGTGCCAGCAGTTACCCCAGGGACTCCAGCTCCTACAATGAGCAGTTCTTC.

This clonotype occurred many times. The chain uses TRBV9 and TRBJ2-2, with TRBD1 matching over 9 bases. The trim removed 4 bases at V and 6 bases at J, leaving 13 bases unmatched. The CDR3 runs to 17 residues. Per germline, CDR1 SGDLS and CDR2 YYNGEE. The CDR3 nucleotides are TGTGCCAGCAGCCTAACCGACAGGGGGATATACTCCGGGGAGCTGTTTTTT. Encoded protein: CASSLTDRGIYSGELFF.

This clonotype was detected many times. The V and J genes are TRBV7-3 and TRBJ2-1; D is undetermined. This CDR3 has 14 amino acids. Germline V gene sequence: CDR1 SGHTA, CDR2 FQGTGA. The V gene lost 6 bases and the J gene lost 0 bases, with 9 bases spanning the gap. The CDR3 is CASSDPSSYNEQFF. In DNA form, the CDR3 reads TGTGCCAGCAGTGACCCATCCTCCTACAATGAGCAGTTCTTC.

This clonotype was picked up many times. The chain is built from TRBV6-1 and TRBJ1-2; TRBD1 matches 8 bases. J was trimmed by 0 bases and V by 8 bases; bases with no gene match: 11. The length of the CDR3 is 16 residues. CDR1 is MNHNS and CDR2 is SASEGT in the germline V gene. The CDR3 DNA is TGTGCCAGCTCAGGACAGGGCTATAGAGCTAACTATGGCTACACCTTC. Translation gives CASSGQGYRANYGYTF.